This is a list of T cell receptor beta chains from one sample in a study of cytomegalovirus exposure and HLA in healthy donors. This table comes from immunoSEQ multiplex PCR, and its TCRdb copy is limited to in-frame clones, with some not included. The sample records approximately 86,000 clones, more than 65% being singletons. Source material: PBMCs. These receptors all stem from a man in his 60s in good health and CMV-seronegative. Both conserved end residues are part of each CDR3. The D gene is left open where the match is weak.

D	J	V	CDR3	DNA
TRBD1	TRBJ2-5	TRBV18	CASSPIRSDRGGLRRDGETQYF	TGTGCCAGCTCACCTATAAGATCCGACAGGGGCGGTTTGAGGCGGGATGGAGAGACCCAGTACTTC
TRBD2	TRBJ2-3	TRBV4-3	CASSQALAGGPDTQYF	TGCGCCAGCAGCCAAGCACTAGCGGGGGGGCCAGATACGCAGTATTTT
NA	TRBJ2-1	TRBV5-4	CASSLEPASSYNEQFF	TGTGCCAGCAGCTTGGAGCCGGCTAGCTCCTACAATGAGCAGTTCTTC
NA	TRBJ2-7	TRBV6-1	CASSDWSGPTYEQYF	TGTGCCAGCAGTGATTGGTCAGGGCCGACCTACGAGCAGTACTTC
NA	TRBJ1-2	TRBV6-5	CASKTREGGYTF	TGTGCCAGCAAGACCCGGGAGGGCGGCTACACCTTC
NA	TRBJ1-6	TRBV7-2	CASSLLTEALHF	TGTGCCAGCAGCTTACTAACAGAAGCCCTCCACTTT
TRBD2	TRBJ2-3	TRBV6-1	CATTRGEGVGDTQYF	TGTGCCACCACCCGCGGGGAGGGCGTCGGAGATACGCAGTATTTT
TRBD2	TRBJ2-1	TRBV6-1	CASSWAGTTNEQFF	TGTGCCAGCAGTTGGGCTGGGACTACCAATGAGCAGTTCTTC
TRBD2	TRBJ2-5	TRBV2	CASSGWGGQETQYF	TGTGCCAGCAGCGGATGGGGGGGCCAAGAGACCCAGTACTTC
TRBD2	TRBJ2-6	TRBV19	CASQSGGAGANVLTF	TGTGCCAGCCAGAGCGGGGGGGCTGGGGCCAACGTCCTGACTTTC
NA	TRBJ2-1	TRBV2	CASTLDRQNEQFF	TGTGCCAGCACACTGGACAGACAAAATGAGCAGTTCTTC